This T cell receptor beta chain appears in the sequencing data of a study of OX40 agonist ivuxolimab in advanced cancers. The germline V gene has CDR1 SNHLY and CDR2 FYNNEI. V was trimmed by 11 bases and J by 1 base, leaving 11 bases between them. The CDR3 sequence is 12 residues long. The data were produced by immunoSEQ multiplex PCR, yet TCRdb's version contains in-frame clones alone and is incomplete. The table records 20,000 to 30,000 clones, approximately 86% of them present only once. This clone was found once. The rearrangement uses TRBV2 and TRBJ1-1; D may be TRBD1 (5 bases). The receptor was derived from an adult with an advanced solid tumor such as melanoma, head and neck, liver or kidney cancer. The input for sequencing was CD4+ or CD8+ T cells sorted from blood, taken in a trial of the OX40 agonist ivuxolimab. The CDR3 DNA reads as TGTGCCGACTTGGGGCAGAACACTGAAGCTTTCTTT. This codes for CADLGQNTEAFF. Full variable domain (missing parts from reference TRBV2 and TRBJ1-1): EPEVTQTPSHQVTQMGQEVILRCVPISNHLYFYWYRQILGQKVEFLVSFYNNEISEKSEIFDDQFSVERPDGSNFTLKIRSTKLEDSAMYFCADLGQNTEAFFGQGTRLTVV.